A selection of T cell receptor beta chains follows, all from one sample in a study of control samples from healthy donors and cancer patients. TCRdb's table, derived via immunoSEQ multiplex PCR, lists solely in-frame clones and lacks some. The sample lists about 92,000 clones; approximately 82% were seen once. The material sequenced was blood. Receptors were obtained from a woman aged 55 to 70 in good health. CDR3s include the opening cysteine and the closing phenylalanine or tryptophan. A D gene is named only where the DNA matches it firmly. Size is omitted from some rows. Given values are once, few, many or a class for expanded clones.

clone_size | j_call | cdr3_length | d_call | v_call | cdr3_nt | cdr3_aa
. | TRBJ1-5 | 15 | TRBD1 | TRBV28 | TGTGCCAGCAGTGGGGCGGACAGGCAAAATCAGCCCCAGCATTTT | CASSGADRQNQPQHF
large | TRBJ2-5 | 13 | TRBD1 | TRBV15 | TGTGCCACCAGCCGACAGGGCGGCGAGACCCAGTACTTC | CATSRQGGETQYF
. | TRBJ2-7 | 14 | . | TRBV11-2 | TGTGCCAGCAGCTTAGGGTTAGGGGGCTACGAGCAGTACTTC | CASSLGLGGYEQYF
. | TRBJ1-1 | 12 | . | TRBV10-3 | TGTGCCATCAGTGAGTCGTGGGGAGAAGCTTTCTTT | CAISESWGEAFF
. | TRBJ1-1 | 12 | . | TRBV28 | TGTGCCAGCAGATCAGGGGCACAACAGGCTTTCTTT | CASRSGAQQAFF
. | TRBJ2-7 | 11 | . | TRBV6-5 | TGTGCCAGCAGTCTGAGGGGAGAGCAGTACTTC | CASSLRGEQYF
. | TRBJ2-1 | 16 | . | TRBV5-1 | TGCGCCAGCAGCCTATCCCTCAGCAGGTCCTACAATGAGCAGTTCTTC | CASSLSLSRSYNEQFF
. | TRBJ1-5 | 14 | . | TRBV27 | TGTGCCAGCAGTTTAGGCCAGTATAATCAGCCCCAGCATTTT | CASSLGQYNQPQHF
. | TRBJ2-7 | 14 | . | TRBV6-6 | TGTGCCAGCCATTCCCGGGGGCCTTCCTACGAGCAGTACTTC | CASHSRGPSYEQYF
few | TRBJ2-1 | 14 | . | TRBV5-1 | TGCGCCAGCAGCTTGGAAATCGTTCGGGTAGAGCAGTTCTTC | CASSLEIVRVEQFF
once | TRBJ1-5 | 16 | . | TRBV21-1 | TGTGCCAGCAGCAAAGATAGGTCCCAGCGGTTGCAGCCCCAGCATTTT | CASSKDRSQRLQPQHF
once | TRBJ2-2 | 15 | TRBD2 | TRBV19 | TGTGCCAGTAGCACTAGCGGGAGCTGGACCGGGGAGCTGTTTTTT | CASSTSGSWTGELFF
. | TRBJ2-2 | 15 | . | TRBV20-1 | TGCAGTGCTAGTGAAACCGGGACCCAGACCGGGGAGCTGTTTTTT | CSASETGTQTGELFF
. | TRBJ1-4 | 16 | . | TRBV28 | TGTGCCAGCAGCACCAACCGGGGCGCGGAAAGTGAAAAACTGTTTTTT | CASSTNRGAESEKLFF
. | TRBJ1-6 | 14 | TRBD1 | TRBV10-2 | TGCGCCAGCAGCGAGGGACAGTTTAATTCACCCCTCCACTTT | CASSEGQFNSPLHF
. | TRBJ2-5 | 15 | . | TRBV21-1 | TGTGCCAGCAGCAACGACAGATGGGGCCAAGAGACCCAGTACTTC | CASSNDRWGQETQYF
. | TRBJ2-5 | 14 | TRBD1 | TRBV10-1 | TGCGCCAGCAGCCGGGACAGGGGGCTTGAGACCCAGTACTTC | CASSRDRGLETQYF
. | TRBJ2-7 | 14 | . | TRBV7-2 | TGTGCCAGCAGCCCCAAGGGGGTGTCCTACGAGCAGTACTTC | CASSPKGVSYEQYF
few | TRBJ1-1 | 14 | . | TRBV27 | TGTGCCAGCAGTTACCTCCGCACCAACACTGAAGCTTTCTTT | CASSYLRTNTEAFF
. | TRBJ2-1 | 17 | . | TRBV7-6 | TGTGCCAGCACCAAGGGGACCGGGACGGAGACCTACAATGAGCAGTTCTTC | CASTKGTGTETYNEQFF
. | TRBJ1-5 | 13 | . | TRBV27 | TGTGCCACGGGGGGACCCGGCAATCAGCCCCAGCATTTT | CATGGPGNQPQHF
. | TRBJ2-1 | 19 | TRBD2 | TRBV18 | TGTGCCAGCTCACTACGGACTAGCGGGGGACTGAGCTCCTACAATGAGCAGTTCTTC | CASSLRTSGGLSSYNEQFF
few | TRBJ2-1 | 14 | . | TRBV5-1 | TGCGCCAGCAGCTTGGGCGGGGCTGTGGATGAGCAGTTCTTC | CASSLGGAVDEQFF
once | TRBJ2-5 | 17 | TRBD2 | TRBV7-9 | TGTGCCAGCAGCCCAGGGACTAGCGGGAGGGCTGTTGAGACCCAGTACTTC | CASSPGTSGRAVETQYF
. | TRBJ2-2 | 14 | . | TRBV2 | TGTGCCAGCATAGCGCTAGTGGATGGGGGGGAGCTGTTTTTT | CASIALVDGGELFF
. | TRBJ1-4 | 17 | . | TRBV7-9 | TGTGCCAGCAGCCCCCCGGACGGGGGAGCAACTAATGAAAAACTGTTTTTT | CASSPPDGGATNEKLFF
. | TRBJ2-2 | 16 | TRBD2 | TRBV5-1 | TGCGCCAGCAGCTTGGAAGCGGGAGTGGGAACCGGGGAGCTGTTTTTT | CASSLEAGVGTGELFF